Described below is a single TCR beta chain sequence and its context. This clonotype has a handful of counts. Its antigen remains undetermined. The sample holds no much larger clone one base away, and base qualities are not on file. This entry belongs to a study of Graves' ophthalmopathy and Graves' hyperthyroidism (dated 2018 in TCRdb). Regarding the study in general: Peripheral blood was collected at initial diagnosis, prior to any treatment. The study used signatures of the TCR beta repertoire to tell Graves' ophthalmopathy apart from Graves' hyperthyroidism and to predict which patients would progress to ophthalmopathy. In total, 135 blood samples were TCR-sequenced: fewer than 50 ophthalmopathy, roughly 80 hyperthyroidism and roughly 17 hyperthyroidism-to-ophthalmopathy patients. A discovery set of 95 to 100 patients (more than 40 ophthalmopathy, fewer than 60 stable hyperthyroidism) was enrolled to explore V-J signatures distinguishing ophthalmopathy from hyperthyroidism. For independent validation, a separate cohort was made up of some 19 hyperthyroidism patients plus 17 patients who later progressed from hyperthyroidism to ophthalmopathy. In roughly 6 hyperthyroidism patients, the T-cell repertoire of thyroid tissue was compared with the T-cell repertoire of blood. After sampling, hyperthyroidism patients received methimazole starting at 30 mg daily, and ophthalmopathy patients received high-dose intravenous methylprednisolone. What the authors observed across the whole study: Most expanded thyroid clonotypes with frequency above 0.001 were also detected in blood, suggesting blood repertoires may reflect the thyroid immune response. No statistical method was used to set the sample size in advance, and the investigators knew which group each participant was assigned to. In validation, the model predicted ophthalmopathy progression with 70.59% sensitivity and 72.22% specificity; approximately 12 predicted patients were CT-confirmed with GO in a median of approximately 6.2 months. In cross-validation, the 13-signature model distinguished ophthalmopathy from stable hyperthyroidism with 85% to 90% sensitivity and almost 83% specificity, and in the test set the corresponding values were about 80% and 75%.

For repertoire sequencing, TCR beta CDR3 regions were amplified from RNA transcripts. HTBI primers and the Qiagen OneStep RT-PCR kit were used in a first-round RT-PCR, which was followed by a second-round multiplex PCR, size selection and purification. The libraries underwent paired-end sequencing with 100 bp reads on an Illumina HiSeq2000. Per the original workflow: SOAPnuke was used to process the reads, throwing out any read that had adapters, had uncalled bases, had a mean Phred below 15, or lacked an exact constant-primer or identifier match. COPE v1.2.5 was used to merge high-quality paired reads. Unique nucleotide sequences were defined as clonotypes and aligned to IMGT TRB V, D and J references using MiTCR v1.1. Analysis was restricted to V-J combinations with a frequency above 0.0001, which covered approximately 99% of repertoires. For each V-J combination, a TCR clonal expansion and chaos score was defined as F50 clonal expansion divided by the chaos observed in the TCRdist matrix. Features were reduced by Welch's t-statistics and random forest to some 13 V-J combinations, which fed a naive Bayes classifier. The Morisita-Horn index was used to measure how similar the thyroid and blood repertoires were. The public reads were run again by TCRdb, first through fastp at Q25 and then through MiXCR, and only productive beta chains were kept. Here each entry gathers all rows of one CDR3 protein and keeps the most common genes and DNA. The V and J calls, along with clone size, are taken from TCRdb and not from the paper's own processing. Here the sample has hundreds of thousands of distinct CDR3 sequences; over 40% occur a single time. The biggest ten clones account for over 2.5% of the sample.

The CDR1 and CDR2 encoded by the germline V gene are SGHRS and YFSETQ. The CDR3 starts with the cysteine, ends with the phenylalanine, and has 14 residues. The entry retains the CDR3 DNA only, 42 bases that are in frame from base 1. V lost 7 bases and J lost 0 bases; the stretch between them is 8 bases long. Patients with ophthalmopathy had moderately to severely active disease, with a Clinical Activity Score of 3 or more, a NOSPECS grade of 4 or more, and a disease duration of less than 3 months. Patients with other autoimmune diseases, uncontrolled infections, pregnancy or lactation were excluded from the study. Diagnosis relied on clinical symptoms, serum thyroxine, TRAb, thyroid ultrasound and orbital computed tomography. Using Ficoll-Paque density gradient centrifugation, PBMCs were isolated from 10 ml of fresh peripheral blood. Total RNA was extracted using Trizol reagent, and RNA quality was checked on an Agilent 2100 Bioanalyzer.

The sample comprised peripheral blood. The V gene is TRBV5-1 and the J gene is TRBJ2-6, with the D gene call left open. The TCR originated in an adult man with Graves' ophthalmopathy. The CDR3 region reads CASAVVSGANVLTF. The nucleotide sequence is TGCGCCAGCGCAGTCGTCTCTGGGGCCAACGTCCTGACTTTC.